This T cell receptor beta chain was found in a study of CD8+ T cells in alopecia areata. The study, taken as a whole, reports: Scalp sample data also include resident alphabeta T cells from normal skin. Against the mouse data, patients shared TCRs less clearly, possibly for HLA reasons. One nonresponder leaves baseline CD8+ expansion's link to response uncertain.

To note about this clone: Its antigen is unknown.

Extraction of RNA preceded its reverse transcription into cDNA, which served as the sequencing template. Sequenced by immunoSEQ multiplex PCR; TCRdb stores in-frame clones only, minus some. The sample comprises under 110,000 clones, 50% to 60% of which are singletons, and roughly 15% rests with the top ten. Treatment in this sample: oral pan-JAK inhibitor, 5-10 mg twice daily. Lesional scalp tissue (obtained by punch biopsy) and peripheral blood were collected from alopecia areata patients. The sequenced sample was CD8+ T cells sorted from blood, obtained between weeks 55 and 70, from a patient treated with tofacitinib. The clonotype comes from a human donor with alopecia areata.

CDR3 amino acids: CAWSELAGGLYNEQFF. CDR3 coding DNA: TGTGCCTGGAGTGAACTAGCGGGGGGGCTATACAATGAGCAGTTCTTC. The rearrangement links TRBV30 to TRBJ2-1; 13 nucleotides line up with TRBD2. Losses at the gene ends were 1 base for V and 4 bases for J; bases not matched to a gene: 4. CDR1 and CDR2 (germline): GTSNPN, SVGIG (reference sequence). This CDR3 contains 16 residues.